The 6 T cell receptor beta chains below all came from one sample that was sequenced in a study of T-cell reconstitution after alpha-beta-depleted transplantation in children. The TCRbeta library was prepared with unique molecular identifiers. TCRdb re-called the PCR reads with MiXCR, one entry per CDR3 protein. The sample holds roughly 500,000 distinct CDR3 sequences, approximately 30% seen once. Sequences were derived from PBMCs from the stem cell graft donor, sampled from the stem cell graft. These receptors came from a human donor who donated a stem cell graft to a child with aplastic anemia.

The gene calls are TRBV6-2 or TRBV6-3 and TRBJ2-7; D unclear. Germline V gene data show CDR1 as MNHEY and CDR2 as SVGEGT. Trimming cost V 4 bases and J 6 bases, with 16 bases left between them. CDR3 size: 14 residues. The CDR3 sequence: CASSSLKFLGEQYV. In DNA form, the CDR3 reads TGTGCCAGCAGTTCGCTAAAGTTCCTGGGCGAGCAGTACGTC.

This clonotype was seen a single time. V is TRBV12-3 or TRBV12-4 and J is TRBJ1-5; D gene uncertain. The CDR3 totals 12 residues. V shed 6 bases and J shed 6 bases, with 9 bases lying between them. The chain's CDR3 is CASRSVGQPQHF. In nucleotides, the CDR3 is TGTGCCAGCAGGAGCGTGGGTCAGCCCCAGCATTTT.

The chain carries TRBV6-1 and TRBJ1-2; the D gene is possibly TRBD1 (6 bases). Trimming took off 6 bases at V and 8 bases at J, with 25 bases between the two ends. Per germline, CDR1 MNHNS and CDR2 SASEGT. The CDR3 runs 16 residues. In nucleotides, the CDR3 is TGTGCCAGCAGCCTAGGACTGGCAGGGGACCTTCTCGGCTACACCTTC. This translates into CASSLGLAGDLLGYTF.

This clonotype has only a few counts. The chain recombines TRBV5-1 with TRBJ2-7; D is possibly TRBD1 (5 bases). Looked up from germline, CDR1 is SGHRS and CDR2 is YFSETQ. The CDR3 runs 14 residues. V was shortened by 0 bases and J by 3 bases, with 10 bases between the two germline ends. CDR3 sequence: CASSLAGSFYEQYF. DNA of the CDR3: TGCGCCAGCAGCTTGGCAGGGTCGTTCTACGAGCAGTACTTC.

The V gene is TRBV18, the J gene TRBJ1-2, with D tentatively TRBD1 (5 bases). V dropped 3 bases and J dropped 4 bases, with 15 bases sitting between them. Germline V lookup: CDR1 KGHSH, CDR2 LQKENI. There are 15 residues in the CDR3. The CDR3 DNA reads TGTGCCAGCTCACCCCAGGGCACAGGAAGCTATGGCTACACCTTC. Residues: CASSPQGTGSYGYTF.

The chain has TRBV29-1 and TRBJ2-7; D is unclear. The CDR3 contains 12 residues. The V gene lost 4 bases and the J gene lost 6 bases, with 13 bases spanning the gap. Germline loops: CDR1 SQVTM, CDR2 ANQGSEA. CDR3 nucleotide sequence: TGCAGCGTTGTATCCCCGGCCGCCGAGCAGTACGTC. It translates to CSVVSPAAEQYV.